Below, 3 T cell receptor beta chains from the same sample are listed, as sequenced in a study of T cells in pancreatic ductal adenocarcinoma. Libraries were prepared by immunoSEQ multiplex PCR; TCRdb keeps only in-frame clonotypes and omits some of them. This sample yields over 90,000 clones, of which over 90% are seen a single time; about 3% belongs to the top ten. Surgery without prior neoadjuvant therapy was the treatment of the selected pancreatic ductal adenocarcinoma patients. Sequencing was done on a sample of PBMCs. The source is a human donor with pancreatic ductal adenocarcinoma.

The rearrangement uses TRBV7-6 and TRBJ2-7; D might be TRBD2 (6 bases). Trimming shortened V by 0 bases and J by 3 bases, and 12 bases separated the two germline ends. Germline-derived CDR1 and CDR2 are SGHVS and FNYEAQ. CDR3 length: 15 residues. As DNA, the CDR3 is TGTGCCAGCAGCTTAGCACACGGGGGACTCTACGAGCAGTACTTC. Its protein product is CASSLAHGGLYEQYF.

The V call is TRBV2, the J call TRBJ2-5; TRBD1 matches 7 bases. V shed 4 bases and J 3 bases; nucleotides not matched to a gene: 2. The germline CDR1 and CDR2 sequences are SNHLY and FYNNEI. The CDR3 covers 13 residues. CDR3 amino acids: CASSVQGEETQYF. CDR3 DNA: TGTGCCAGCAGTGTTCAGGGGGAAGAGACCCAGTACTTC. Full variable domain (remainder filled in from reference TRBV2 and TRBJ2-5): EPEVTQTPSHQVTQMGQEVILRCVPISNHLYFYWYRQILGQKVEFLVSFYNNEISEKSEIFDDQFSVERPDGSNFTLKIRSTKLEDSAMYFCASSVQGEETQYFGPGTRLLVL.

J is TRBJ2-1 and V is TRBV5-1, with TRBD1 matching over 7 bases. Looked up from germline, CDR1 is SGHRS and CDR2 is YFSETQ. CDR3 length equals 15 residues. V shed 3 bases, J shed 4 bases, and the junction held 7 bases outside the gene matches. The CDR3 loop reads CASSSSGQNYNEQFF. The DNA of the CDR3 is TGCGCCAGCAGCTCCTCGGGACAGAATTACAATGAGCAGTTCTTC. The variable domain in full, completed from reference TRBV5-1 and TRBJ2-1, reads KAGVTQTPRYLIKTRGQQVTLSCSPISGHRSVSWYQQTPGQGLQFLFEYFSETQRNKGNFPGRFSGRQFSNSRSEMNVSTLELGDSALYLCASSSSGQNYNEQFFGPGTRLTVL.